This T cell receptor beta chain was recorded in a study of response to subunit inactivated influenza vaccine. The study, taken as a whole, reports: The authors put forward the suggestion that each seasonal influenza vaccination may bring in only a limited number of new T cells.

The CDR3 loop spans 15 amino acids. The germline gives CDR1 LGHNA, CDR2 YNFKEQ. TCRdb reanalysed the RT-PCR reads using MiXCR and keeps one entry per CDR3 protein. Of under 550,000 distinct CDR3 sequences listed, approximately 7.7% are singletons. Remarks on this clonotype: The antigen remains undetermined. Being one base from a much bigger clone, this may be a read error.

This clonotype was sampled from a man between 50 and 75 years old who received an inactivated influenza vaccine. The chain carries TRBV4-2 and TRBJ2-2; D not certain. The sequenced sample was PBMCs from blood, obtained around 25 months after vaccination. CDR3 region: CAGSQASSNTGELFF. DNA for the CDR3: TGTGCCGGCAGCCAAGCCAGCTCGAACACCGGGGAGCTGTTTTTT.